Below are 16 T cell receptor beta chains sequenced from a single sample in a study of lung T cells in sarcoidosis with Löfgren's syndrome. MiXCR, run by TCRdb on the reads, gives a single entry per CDR3 protein. The table records some 19,000 distinct CDR3 sequences, around 20% of them present only once. Source material: CD4+ T cells from bronchoalveolar lavage. These receptors were taken from a human donor with sarcoidosis (Löfgren's syndrome or another form), or a control subject (not recorded which).

By share, this clonotype counts as medium-sized (0.01 to 0.1%). This chain joins TRBV15 and TRBJ1-1; D is ambiguous. CDR1 is LNHNV and CDR2 is YYDKDF in the germline V gene (reference sequence). The germline V and J ends were trimmed by 3 bases and 8 bases, with 16 bases remaining between them. This CDR3 has 14 residues. The DNA for the CDR3 is TGTGCCACCAGCAGTTTGGGCCCTCCAAAGGAAGCTTTCTTT. It translates to CATSSLGPPKEAFF.

At least ten counts were recorded for this clonotype. This rearrangement joins TRBV28 to TRBJ2-1, with TRBD2 matching 8 bases. The ends lost 7 bases at V and 0 bases at J; junction bases unmatched: 5. The CDR3 is 15 amino acids. Germline V lookup: CDR1 MDHEN, CDR2 SYDVKM. Written as DNA, the CDR3 is TGTGCCAGCACGGGGGGGGGGAACTCCTACAATGAGCAGTTCTTC. The encoded protein is CASTGGGNSYNEQFF.

In this sample, this clonotype is medium-sized. The chain is built from TRBV25-1 and TRBJ1-2, with D possibly TRBD1 on 6 matching bases. The CDR3 extends over 16 amino acids. Germline loops: CDR1 MGHDK, CDR2 SYGVNS. Trimming cost V 3 bases and J 8 bases, with 22 bases left between them. The CDR3 is CASSDRRGSLYLGYTF. The CDR3 DNA sequence: TGTGCCAGCAGTGATCGGAGGGGGTCTCTTTACCTAGGCTACACCTTC.

The table lists this clonotype with many counts. The chain recombines TRBV7-2 with TRBJ2-3; TRBD2 matches at 16 bases. V shed 1 base and J 10 bases; nucleotides not matched to a gene: 2. CDR1 is SGHTA and CDR2 is FQGNSA in the germline V gene. This CDR3 contains 15 residues. CDR3 amino acids: CASSLEGLAGGAQYF. The CDR3 DNA reads TGTGCCAGCAGCTTAGAGGGACTAGCGGGAGGGGCGCAGTATTTT.

The rearrangement joins TRBV11-1 to TRBJ2-5; 9 nucleotides line up with TRBD1. Trimming removed 5 bases from V and 3 bases from J; junction bases left unmatched: 13. The CDR3 runs 17 residues. Germline-derived CDR1 and CDR2 are SGHAT and FQDESV (reference sequence). CDR3 sequence reads: CASSLQTPDRGKETQYF. Written as DNA, the CDR3 is TGTGCCAGCAGCCTACAAACCCCGGACAGGGGTAAAGAGACCCAGTACTTC.

As to this clonotype: A read error is likely, as this CDR3 ends without the conserved phenylalanine or tryptophan. The gene calls are TRBV28 and TRBJ2-1, with D perhaps being TRBD1 or TRBD2 (5 bases each). Germline V gene lookup returns CDR1 MDHEN and CDR2 SYDVKM. This CDR3 is built from 18 residues. V was cut by 1 base and J by 5 bases, with 21 bases left in between. The DNA of the CDR3 is TGTGCCAGCAGTTTATACTTCGGGGCCTATAGGGCCGACAATGAGCAGTTCTCC. This gives the protein CASSLYFGAYRADNEQFS.

This clonotype has a handful of counts. The chain is built from TRBV2 and TRBJ1-4, with D tentatively TRBD1 (5 bases). Looked up from germline, CDR1 is SNHLY and CDR2 is FYNNEI. This CDR3 region has 15 residues. Trimming removed 3 bases from V and 3 bases from J, with 11 bases in between. Here the CDR3 DNA reads TGTGCCAGCAGTGATAGCGGCAGGGCTAATGAAAAACTGTTTTTT. Amino acids: CASSDSGRANEKLFF.

The chain links TRBV12-5 to TRBJ2-1; 12 bases are a match to TRBD2. Trimming at V came to 5 bases and at J to 6 bases, leaving 5 bases not matched to a gene. CDR3 length: 15 amino acids. In germline, CDR1 is LGHNT, CDR2 FRNRAP. The chain's CDR3 is CASGRGTSGFNEQFF. As DNA, the CDR3 is TGTGCTAGTGGTAGAGGGACTAGCGGGTTCAATGAGCAGTTCTTC.

This clonotype occurred many times. The CDR3 DNA sequence: TGTGCCAGCTCACCACGGACTAGCGGGATAGATGAGCAGTTCTTC. Translated: CASSPRTSGIDEQFF. This chain joins TRBV18 and TRBJ2-1; TRBD2 matches at 12 bases. The CDR3 sequence is 15 residues long. The germline V gene encodes CDR1 KGHSH and CDR2 LQKENI. The J segment lost 8 bases and the V segment lost 1 base, leaving 3 bases of the junction unmatched. Variable domain in full (rest from reference TRBV18 and TRBJ2-1): NAGVMQNPRHLVRRRGQEARLRCSPMKGHSHVYWYRQLPEEGLKFMVYLQKENIIDESGMPKERFSAEFPKEGPSILRIQQVVRGDSAAYFCASSPRTSGIDEQFFGPGTRLTVL.

Worth noting for this clonotype: Given a much more abundant clone one base away, this may be a read error. The chain joins TRBV5-1 to TRBJ2-3; 10 bases fit TRBD2. Germline CDR1 is SGHRS and CDR2 is YFSETQ. The CDR3 consists of 16 residues. The CDR3 is CASGLVGTSGTDTQYF. The CDR3 DNA is TGCGCCAGCGGCTTGGTAGGGACTAGCGGCACAGATACGCAGTATTTT.

This clonotype was counted ten times or more. J is TRBJ2-3 and V is TRBV7-2; D uncertain. The germline V gene encodes CDR1 SGHTA and CDR2 FQGNSA. Trimming took 3 bases from V and 0 from J, leaving 7 bases between them. This CDR3 region has 14 residues. The CDR3 DNA sequence: TGTGCCAGCAGCTTCCGCGGCAGCACAGATACGCAGTATTTT. This sequence encodes CASSFRGSTDTQYF.

This chain joins TRBV29-1 and TRBJ2-5, with 14 bases identical to TRBD2. Trimming removed 7 bases from V and 5 bases from J; junction bases left unmatched: 15. Germline V gene data show CDR1 as SQVTM and CDR2 as ANQGSEA. This CDR3 comprises 17 residues. Here the CDR3 reads CSAGTSGRIIFMETQYF. In nucleotides, the CDR3 is TGCAGCGCTGGGACTAGCGGGAGAATTATTTTTATGGAGACCCAGTACTTC.

This clonotype has only a few counts. The V and J genes are TRBV7-8 and TRBJ2-7; the match to TRBD2 covers 7 bases. The V segment lost 3 bases and the J segment 9 bases; nucleotides outside the gene matches: 17. CDR1 is SGHVS, CDR2 FQNEAQ, per germline. The CDR3 spans 16 residues. CDR3 sequence (DNA): TGTGCCAGCAGCTTCCCGATACAGCGGGATAAGAGCGGGCAGTACTTC. Amino acids: CASSFPIQRDKSGQYF.

Points on this clonotype: It may be a read error: a sequence one base away is much more abundant. V is TRBV18 and J is TRBJ1-1; tentative D call: TRBD1 (6 bases). CDR1 is KGHSH, CDR2 LQKENI, per germline. The V gene lost 6 bases and the J gene lost 3 bases, with 11 bases spanning the gap. CDR3 length: 13 residues. CDR3 sequence: CASSQGMDTEAFF. The CDR3, as DNA: TGTGCCAGCTCCCAGGGGATGGACACTGAAGCTTTCTTT.

This clonotype has at least ten counts. This sequence joins TRBV7-8 and TRBJ1-3; perhaps TRBD1 as D (5 bases). Germline lookup yields CDR1 SGHVS and CDR2 FQNEAQ. The V and J ends lost 6 bases and 2 bases respectively, with 8 bases between them. The CDR3 length is 13 residues. The CDR3, as DNA: TGTGCCAGCAGTCGGACACCTGGAAACACCATATATTTT. It yields the protein CASSRTPGNTIYF.

In its sample, this clonotype ranks as medium-sized (0.01 to 0.1%). This CDR3 reads CSARGWPVGNTEAFF. The CDR3 region has the DNA TGCAGTGCTAGAGGGTGGCCGGTGGGGAACACTGAAGCTTTCTTT. This chain joins TRBV20-1 and TRBJ1-1; no reliable D call. Trimming cost V 1 base and J 1 base, with 13 bases left between them. This CDR3 has 15 residues. Germline lookup yields CDR1 DFQATT and CDR2 SNEGSKA (reference sequence).